The clone carrying this T cell receptor (beta chain) was observed many times. This entry is derived from a study of T cells in Graves' hyperthyroidism and ophthalmopathy. Turning to the study itself: Peripheral blood specimens were obtained at initial diagnosis, prior to any treatment.

Germline loops: CDR1 MNHEY, CDR2 SMNVEV (reference sequence). The CDR3 runs 13 residues. Trimming left V 1 base short and J 6 bases short, with 10 bases between. Amplification of TCR beta CDR3 regions was performed using RNA transcripts as template. The TCR CDR3 first-round RT-PCR relied on the HTBI primer set. MiXCR, applied by TCRdb to the multiplex PCR reads, yields one record per CDR3 protein. The data show 600,000 to 750,000 distinct CDR3 sequences, roughly a sixth seen once. Sample: blood. The receptor's source is a man aged 50 to 59 with Graves' hyperthyroidism. The chain recombines TRBV27 with TRBJ2-7, with D unresolved. CDR3 sequence reads: CASSLFKWTEQYF. DNA for the CDR3: TGTGCCAGCAGTTTATTCAAGTGGACCGAGCAGTACTTC.